This T cell receptor beta chain was obtained from a study of shared clonotypes between healthy human individuals. Study-wide results and limits: Around 4.9% of naive CD4 clonotypes were shared across several donors.

Clones were sequenced by immunoSEQ multiplex PCR, and TCRdb holds only the in-frame ones, with some missing. Here the sample spans approximately 2.5 million clones, more than 85% being singletons. Details on this clone: Its antigen is not identified. The sample carries other DNA sequences with the same CDR3.

Germline assignment: CDR1 MDHEN and CDR2 SYDVKM. Trimming removed 3 bases from V and 4 bases from J; junction bases left unmatched: 2. The CDR3 has 15 amino acids. Donors had no recently reported acute infections or vaccinations and were HIV-negative. The receptor's source is a man younger than 35 in good health. Some clones in this sample may be carry-over from other donors' samples. Sequencing was done on a sample of naive CD4+ T cells from PBMCs. The subset denotes: CD45RA+ positively selected. The rearrangement uses TRBV28 and TRBJ2-1; the match to TRBD2 covers 11 bases. The DNA of the CDR3 is TGTGCCAGCAGTTTTCTAGCGGGAGGTTACAATGAGCAGTTCTTC. This sequence encodes CASSFLAGGYNEQFF.